One sample yielded the 2 T cell receptor beta chains listed below, sequenced in a study of cytomegalovirus exposure and HLA in healthy donors. With 60 Vbeta and 13 Jbeta primers, the PCR was carried out. Libraries were prepared by immunoSEQ multiplex PCR; TCRdb keeps only in-frame clonotypes and omits some of them. The sample comprises roughly 80,000 clones, more than 80% of which are singletons, and 1.5% to 2% rests with the top ten. The sample was PBMCs. Receptors were obtained from a woman aged 25 to 39 in good health and CMV-seronegative.

This clone was detected a few times. The V and J genes are TRBV14 and TRBJ1-2; perhaps TRBD1 as D (6 bases). Germline CDR1 reads SGHDN; CDR2 reads FVKESK. The CDR3 runs to 14 residues. Trimming took 3 bases from V and 8 from J, leaving 16 bases between them. DNA of the CDR3: TGTGCCAGCAGCCACGTTCAGGGGATCGAGGGCTACACCTTC. Encoded protein: CASSHVQGIEGYTF.

The chain couples TRBV6-1 to TRBJ1-1, with D tentatively TRBD1 (5 bases). With 4 bases removed from V and 4 bases from J, the gap between germline ends came to 13 bases. Germline CDR1 MNHNS, CDR2 SASEGT. CDR3 length equals 14 residues. CDR3 DNA: TGTGCCAGCAGTGCAACCCAGGGAATCACTGAAGCTTTCTTT. Its translation is CASSATQGITEAFF.